Below are 5 T cell receptor beta chains sequenced from a single sample in a study of regulatory T cells in long-lasting Graves disease (TCRdb year 2021). Reading the label with the study, this specimen's time point is: newly diagnosed GD, antithyroid drugs for less than 3 months. RNA was extracted from PBMCs in TRIzol for both TCR sequencing and RNA sequencing. Receptor libraries were prepared by multiplex PCR. The sample was run on an Illumina HiSeq 4000. CDR3 regions were amplified by Arm-PCR with iRepertoire HTBI primers to construct TCR beta libraries. Starting from the raw public reads, TCRdb applied fastp trimming at Q25, assembled clones with MiXCR and retained in-frame beta chains. Every CDR3 protein is listed once, alongside the most common genes and DNA of its rows. This sample gives about 540,000 distinct CDR3 sequences in total; about 13% of them show up just once. The ten largest clones add up to 10% of the sample.

These data were likewise used in another study, on T cells in Graves' hyperthyroidism and ophthalmopathy.

The material sequenced was peripheral blood mononuclear cells (PBMCs), taken at new diagnosis, from a patient treated with antithyroid drugs. These receptors all come from a man between 25 and 39 years old with Graves disease. Donor details come from another sample of the same person, matched by shared clones.

This chain uses TRBV2 with TRBJ2-2; 12 nucleotides align to TRBD2. The length of the CDR3 is 21 residues. CDR1 and CDR2 (germline): SNHLY, FYNNEI. The J segment lost 3 bases and the V segment lost 3 bases, leaving 17 bases of the junction unmatched. The CDR3: CASSDLPGLAGPGGDTGELFF. The CDR3, as DNA: TGTGCCAGCAGTGATCTGCCGGGACTAGCGGGTCCGGGGGGGGACACCGGGGAGCTGTTTTTT.

The sample holds many counts of this clonotype. The V and J genes are TRBV29-1 and TRBJ1-4; D may be TRBD1 (5 bases). Germline CDR1 SQVTM, CDR2 ANQGSEA. This CDR3 comprises 14 residues. V lost 6 bases and J 8 bases, leaving 19 bases between the germline ends. Here the CDR3 reads CSVGGTGHGEKLFF. The CDR3 DNA reads as TGCAGCGTGGGTGGGACTGGCCACGGCGAAAAACTGTTTTTT.

In this sample, this clonotype turned up many times. The chain employs TRBV30 and TRBJ1-1, with D unresolved. Germline values: CDR1 GTSNPN, CDR2 SVGIG (reference sequence). The CDR3 is 13 residues long. Trimming pared 3 bases from V and 11 bases from J, leaving 19 bases between. The CDR3 region has the DNA TGTGCCTGGAGCCTGGCAGTCCTTCAAGGCGCTTTCTTT. This sequence encodes CAWSLAVLQGAFF. The whole variable domain, filled in from reference TRBV30 and TRBJ1-1, reads SQTIHQWPATLVQPVGSPLSLECTVEGTSNPNLYWYRQAAGRGLQLLFYSVGIGQISSEVPQNLSASRPQDRQFILSSKKLLLSDSGFYLCAWSLAVLQGAFFGQGTRLTVV.

This clonotype was seen many times. The V gene is TRBV20-1, the J gene TRBJ2-7; 7 nucleotides align to TRBD2. This CDR3 has 15 amino acids. Germline-derived CDR1 and CDR2 are DFQATT and SNEGSKA (reference sequence). Trimming took 6 bases from V and 1 from J; bases not matched to a gene: 12. DNA for the CDR3: TGCAGTGCCCCTGGAGCGGTAGCGGGTTCCTACGAGCAGTACTTC. Residues: CSAPGAVAGSYEQYF.

CDR3 nucleotides: TGTGCCAGCAGTTCCACAGCGGGAGTAAGTGAGCAGTACTTC. Translating gives CASSSTAGVSEQYF. The chain couples TRBV12-3 or TRBV12-4 to TRBJ2-7; 8 positions agree with TRBD2. This CDR3 has 14 amino acids. The ends lost 4 bases at V and 7 bases at J; junction bases unmatched: 9.